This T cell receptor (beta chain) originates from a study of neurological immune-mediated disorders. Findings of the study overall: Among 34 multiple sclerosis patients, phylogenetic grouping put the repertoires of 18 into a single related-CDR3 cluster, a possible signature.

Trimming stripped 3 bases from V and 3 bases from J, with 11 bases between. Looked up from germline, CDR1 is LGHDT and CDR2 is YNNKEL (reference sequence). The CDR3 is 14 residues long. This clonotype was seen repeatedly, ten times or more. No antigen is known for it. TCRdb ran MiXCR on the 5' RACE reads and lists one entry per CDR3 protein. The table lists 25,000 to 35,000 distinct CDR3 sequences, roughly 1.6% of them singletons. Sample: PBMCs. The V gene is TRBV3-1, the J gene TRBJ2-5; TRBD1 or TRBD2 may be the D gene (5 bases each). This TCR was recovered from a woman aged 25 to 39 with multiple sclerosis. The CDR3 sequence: CASSQGRTKETQYF. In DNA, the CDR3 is TGTGCCAGCAGCCAGGGACGGACCAAAGAGACCCAGTACTTC.